This entry concerns a single TCR beta chain. As handled by the study authors: Amplification from reference gene primers served as the basis for estimated nucleated cell counts. Produced via immunoSEQ multiplex PCR; TCRdb's table is partial and in-frame only. That table is the source of V, J and clone size, and D and trimming were worked out from the DNA. The sample shows roughly 53,000 clones, 86% of them seen only once. This sample was taken from a study of blood T cell repertoires in COVID-19. Study background: In each case, the material was cDNA or gDNA derived from T cells, B-cell-depleted T cells, or PBMCs.

Sequenced: peripheral blood. This TCR came from a human donor in a cohort sampled during active COVID-19.

CDR3 in amino acids: CASGPGNEQFF. CDR3 DNA sequence: TGTGCTAGTGGTCCCGGGAATGAGCAGTTCTTC. The V call is TRBV12-5, the J call TRBJ2-1; D unresolved. Germline V gives CDR1 LGHNT, CDR2 FRNRAP. Trimming took 5 bases from V and 7 from J, leaving 6 bases between them. The CDR3 sequence is 11 residues long.